A single sample gave rise to the 6 T cell receptor beta chains below, sequenced in a study of beta chain features in type 1 diabetes. Expressed TCRB transcripts were sequenced because the entire RNA isolate underwent reverse transcription. Profiled with immunoSEQ multiplex PCR; TCRdb holds only in-frame clones, not every one. Among about 330,000 clones listed, roughly 11% were seen once. What was sequenced was naive CD4+ T cells from blood. The receptors stem from a woman younger than 45 in good health.

CDR3 nucleotide sequence: TGTGCCAGTAGGACAGGGGCAAGCACAGATACGCAGTATTTT. Its translation is CASRTGASTDTQYF. V and J are TRBV19 and TRBJ2-3, with 8 bases aligning to TRBD1. Germline values: CDR1 LNHDA, CDR2 SQIVND (reference sequence). After removal of 6 bases from V and 0 bases from J, the junction contained 2 bases not matched to a gene. The CDR3 extends over 14 amino acids.

This clone has only a few counts. Here the CDR3 DNA reads TGTGCCAGTAGAAACTCGGACAGGGCGCACACCGGGGAGCTGTTTTTT. It translates to CASRNSDRAHTGELFF. This sequence joins TRBV19 and TRBJ2-2, with TRBD1 matching 8 bases. With V trimmed by 6 bases and J by 3 bases, 9 bases remained unmatched. The CDR3 spans 16 residues. The germline V gene has CDR1 LNHDA and CDR2 SQIVND (reference sequence).

V usage is TRBV19 and J usage is TRBJ2-1, with 8 bases aligning to TRBD1. Trimming cost V 3 bases and J 12 bases; bases outside gene matches: 10. Germline V CDR1 and CDR2: LNHDA, SQIVND (reference sequence). The CDR3 runs to 14 residues. The CDR3 reads CASSIGQGAEGQFF. The CDR3 nucleotides read TGTGCCAGTAGTATCGGACAGGGAGCGGAGGGGCAGTTCTTC.

The chain combines TRBV9 with TRBJ2-3, with 14 bases that match TRBD2. CDR1 and CDR2 (germline): SGDLS, YYNGEE. V was pared by 3 bases and J by 4 bases, with 1 base of the junction left unmatched. This CDR3 has 15 residues. CDR3 nucleotide sequence: TGTGCCAGCAGCGGACTAGCGGGAGGGCCAGATACGCAGTATTTT. Amino acids: CASSGLAGGPDTQYF. The full variable domain, its missing parts supplied by reference TRBV9 and TRBJ2-3, is DSGVTQTPKHLITATGQRVTLRCSPRSGDLSVYWYQQSLDQGLQFLIQYYNGEERAKGNILERFSAQQFPDLHSELNLSSLELGDSALYFCASSGLAGGPDTQYFGPGTRLTVL.

The chain is built from TRBV5-1 and TRBJ2-3; perhaps TRBD2 as D (5 bases). The CDR3 extends over 14 amino acids. With 0 bases removed from V and 6 bases from J, the gap between germline ends came to 11 bases. From germline, CDR1 is SGHRS and CDR2 YFSETQ. The CDR3 sequence is CASSLGGLADTQYF. CDR3 sequence (DNA): TGCGCCAGCAGCTTGGGCGGTTTAGCGGATACGCAGTATTTT.

This clone turned up a few times. The genes are TRBV7-3 and TRBJ2-7; 9 bases agree with TRBD1. The V and J ends lost 6 bases and 6 bases, in that order; junction bases with no gene match: 6. The CDR3 has 13 residues. Per the germline V gene, CDR1 is SGHTA and CDR2 is FQGTGA. CDR3 nucleotides: TGTGCCAGCAGTCCGGACAGGGGAGGCGAGCAGTACTTC. Translation gives CASSPDRGGEQYF.